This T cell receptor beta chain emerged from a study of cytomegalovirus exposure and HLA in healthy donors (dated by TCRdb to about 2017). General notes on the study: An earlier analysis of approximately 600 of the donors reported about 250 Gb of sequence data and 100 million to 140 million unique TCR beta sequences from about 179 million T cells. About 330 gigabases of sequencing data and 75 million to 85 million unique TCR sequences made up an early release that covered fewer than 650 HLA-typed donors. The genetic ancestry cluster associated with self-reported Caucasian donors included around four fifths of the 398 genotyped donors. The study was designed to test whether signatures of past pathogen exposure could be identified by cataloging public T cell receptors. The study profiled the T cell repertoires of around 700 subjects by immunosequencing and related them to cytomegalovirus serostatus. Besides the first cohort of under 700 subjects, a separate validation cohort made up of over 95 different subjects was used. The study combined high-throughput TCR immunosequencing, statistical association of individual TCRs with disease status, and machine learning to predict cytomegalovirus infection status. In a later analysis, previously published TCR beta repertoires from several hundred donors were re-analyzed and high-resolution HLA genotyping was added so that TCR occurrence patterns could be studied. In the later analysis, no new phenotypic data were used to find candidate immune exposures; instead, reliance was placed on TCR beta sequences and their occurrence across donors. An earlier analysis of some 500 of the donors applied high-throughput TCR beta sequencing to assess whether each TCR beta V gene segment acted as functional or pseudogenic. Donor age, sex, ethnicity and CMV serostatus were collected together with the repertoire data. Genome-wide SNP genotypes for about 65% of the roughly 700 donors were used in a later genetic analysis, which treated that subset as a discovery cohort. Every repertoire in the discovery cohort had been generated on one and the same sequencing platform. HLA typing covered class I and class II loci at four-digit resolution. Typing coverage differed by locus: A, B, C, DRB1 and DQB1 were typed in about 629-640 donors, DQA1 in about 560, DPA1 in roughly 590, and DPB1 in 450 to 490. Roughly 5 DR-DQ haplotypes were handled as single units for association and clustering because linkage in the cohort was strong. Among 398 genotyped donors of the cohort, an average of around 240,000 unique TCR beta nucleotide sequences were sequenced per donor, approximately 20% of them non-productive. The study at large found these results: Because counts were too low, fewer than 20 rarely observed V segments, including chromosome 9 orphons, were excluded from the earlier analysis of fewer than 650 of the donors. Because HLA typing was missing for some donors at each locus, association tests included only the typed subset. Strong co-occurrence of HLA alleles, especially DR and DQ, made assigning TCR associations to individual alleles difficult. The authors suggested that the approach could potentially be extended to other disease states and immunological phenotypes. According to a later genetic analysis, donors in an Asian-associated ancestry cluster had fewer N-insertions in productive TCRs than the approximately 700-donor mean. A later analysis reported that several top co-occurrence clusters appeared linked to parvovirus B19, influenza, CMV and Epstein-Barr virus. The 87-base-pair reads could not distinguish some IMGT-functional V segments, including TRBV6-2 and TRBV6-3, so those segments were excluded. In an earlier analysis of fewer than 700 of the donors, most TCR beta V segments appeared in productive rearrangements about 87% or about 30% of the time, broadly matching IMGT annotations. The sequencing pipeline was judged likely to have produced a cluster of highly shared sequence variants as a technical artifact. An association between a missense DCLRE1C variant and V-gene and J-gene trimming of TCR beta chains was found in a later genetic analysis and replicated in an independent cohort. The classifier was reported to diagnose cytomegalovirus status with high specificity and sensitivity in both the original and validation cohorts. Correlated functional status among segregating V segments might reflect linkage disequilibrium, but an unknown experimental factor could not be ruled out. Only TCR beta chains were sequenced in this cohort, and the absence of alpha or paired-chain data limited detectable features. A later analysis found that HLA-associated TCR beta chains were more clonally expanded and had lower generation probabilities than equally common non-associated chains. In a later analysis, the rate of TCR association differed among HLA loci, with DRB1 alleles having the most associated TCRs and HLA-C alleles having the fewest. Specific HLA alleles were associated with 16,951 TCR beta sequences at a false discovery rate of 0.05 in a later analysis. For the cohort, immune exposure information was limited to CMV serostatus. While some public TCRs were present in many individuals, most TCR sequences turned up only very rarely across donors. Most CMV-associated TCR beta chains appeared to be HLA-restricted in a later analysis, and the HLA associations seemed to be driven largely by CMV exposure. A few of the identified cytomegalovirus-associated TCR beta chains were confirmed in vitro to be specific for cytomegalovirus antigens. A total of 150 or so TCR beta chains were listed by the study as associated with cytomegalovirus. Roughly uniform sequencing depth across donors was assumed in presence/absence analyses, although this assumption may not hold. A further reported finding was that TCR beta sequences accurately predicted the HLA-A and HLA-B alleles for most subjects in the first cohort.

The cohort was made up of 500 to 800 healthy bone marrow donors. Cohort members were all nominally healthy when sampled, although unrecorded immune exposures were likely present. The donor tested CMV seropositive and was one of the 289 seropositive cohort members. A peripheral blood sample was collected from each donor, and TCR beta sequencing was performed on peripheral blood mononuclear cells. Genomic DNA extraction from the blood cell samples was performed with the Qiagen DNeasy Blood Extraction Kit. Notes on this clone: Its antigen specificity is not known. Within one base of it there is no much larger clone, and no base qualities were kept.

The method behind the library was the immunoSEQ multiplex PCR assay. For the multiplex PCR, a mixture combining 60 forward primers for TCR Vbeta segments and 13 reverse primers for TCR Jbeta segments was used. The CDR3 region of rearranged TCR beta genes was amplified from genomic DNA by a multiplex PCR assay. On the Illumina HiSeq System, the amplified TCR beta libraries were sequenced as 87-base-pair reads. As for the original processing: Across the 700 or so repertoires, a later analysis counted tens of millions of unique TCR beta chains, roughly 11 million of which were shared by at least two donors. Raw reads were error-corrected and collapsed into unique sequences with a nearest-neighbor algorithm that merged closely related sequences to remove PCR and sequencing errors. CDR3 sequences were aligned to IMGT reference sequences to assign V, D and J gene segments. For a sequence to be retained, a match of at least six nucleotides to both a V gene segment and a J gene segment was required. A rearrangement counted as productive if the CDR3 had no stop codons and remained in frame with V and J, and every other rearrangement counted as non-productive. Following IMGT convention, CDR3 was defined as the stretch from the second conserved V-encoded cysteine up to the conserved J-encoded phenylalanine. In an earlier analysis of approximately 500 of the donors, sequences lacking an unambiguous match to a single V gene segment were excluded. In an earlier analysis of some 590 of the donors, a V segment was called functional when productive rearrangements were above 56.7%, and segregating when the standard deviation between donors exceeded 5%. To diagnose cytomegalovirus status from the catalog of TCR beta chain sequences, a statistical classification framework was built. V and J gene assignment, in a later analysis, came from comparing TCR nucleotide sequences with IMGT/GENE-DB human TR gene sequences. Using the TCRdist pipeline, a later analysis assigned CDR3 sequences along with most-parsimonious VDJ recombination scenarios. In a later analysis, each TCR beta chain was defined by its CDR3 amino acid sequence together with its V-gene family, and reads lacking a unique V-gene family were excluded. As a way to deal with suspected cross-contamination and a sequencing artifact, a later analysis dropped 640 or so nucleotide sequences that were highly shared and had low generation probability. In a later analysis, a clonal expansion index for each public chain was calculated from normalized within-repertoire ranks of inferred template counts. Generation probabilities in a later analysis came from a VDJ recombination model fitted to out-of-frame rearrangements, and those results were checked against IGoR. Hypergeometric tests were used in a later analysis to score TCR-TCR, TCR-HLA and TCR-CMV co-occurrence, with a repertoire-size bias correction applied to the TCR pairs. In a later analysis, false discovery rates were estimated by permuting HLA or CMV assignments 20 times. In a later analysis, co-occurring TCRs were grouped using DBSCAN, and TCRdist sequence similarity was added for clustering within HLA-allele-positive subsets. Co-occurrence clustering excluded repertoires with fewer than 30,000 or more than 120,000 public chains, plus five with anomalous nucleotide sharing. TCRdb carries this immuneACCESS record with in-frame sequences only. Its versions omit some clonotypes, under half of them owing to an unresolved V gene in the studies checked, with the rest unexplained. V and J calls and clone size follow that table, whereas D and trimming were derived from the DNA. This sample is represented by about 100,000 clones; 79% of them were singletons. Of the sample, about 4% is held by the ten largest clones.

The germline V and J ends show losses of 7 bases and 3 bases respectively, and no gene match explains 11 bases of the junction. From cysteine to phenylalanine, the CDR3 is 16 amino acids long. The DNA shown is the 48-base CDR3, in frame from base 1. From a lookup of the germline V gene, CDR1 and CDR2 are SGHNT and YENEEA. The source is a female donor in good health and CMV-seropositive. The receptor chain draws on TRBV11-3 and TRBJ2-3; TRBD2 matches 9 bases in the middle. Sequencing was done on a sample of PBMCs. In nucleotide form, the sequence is TGTGCCAGCACCGACTCGAGCGGGAGGAGAACAGATACGCAGTATTTT. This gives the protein CASTDSSGRRTDTQYF.